This TCR beta chain derives from a study of cytomegalovirus exposure and HLA in healthy donors. Concerning this clone itself: Antigen unknown.

Amplification used 60 Vbeta primers and 13 Jbeta primers. Here immunoSEQ multiplex PCR was the method, and the copy in TCRdb shows in-frame clones only, minus some. The profile shows under 200,000 clones, roughly 72% of them singletons. The germline V gene encodes CDR1 SGHAT and CDR2 FQNNGV. The CDR3 is 18 residues long. V lost 3 bases to trimming and J lost 4 bases; unmatched junction nucleotides: 9. Healthy bone marrow donors formed the donor group. Study results and limitations: Reports state that TCR beta sequences accurately predicted most subjects' HLA-A and HLA-B alleles. Researchers counted 164 TCR beta chains as cytomegalovirus-associated. A later analysis linked around 17,000 TCR beta sequences to HLA alleles at 0.05 false discovery rate.

The TCR originated in a young man in good health and CMV-seronegative. The V call is TRBV11-2, the J call TRBJ2-3; 14 bases line up with TRBD2. The source material was PBMCs. The CDR3 loop is CASSFTGGLAGVADTQYF. Here the CDR3 DNA reads TGTGCCAGCAGCTTTACGGGGGGACTAGCGGGAGTGGCAGATACGCAGTATTTT.